The 24 T cell receptor beta chains given below trace back to one sample, sequenced in a study of blood T cells in healthy people across ages. For the second PCR, which ran for 7 to 11 cycles, a sample-barcoded 5' primer and a J-beta primer mix were used. Each CDR3 protein gets one entry after TCRdb re-called the 5' RACE reads with MiXCR. The table lists roughly 550,000 distinct CDR3 sequences, 20% to 30% of them singletons. The sample also formed part of further work on T cells of mothers and their children.

Sequenced material: blood. Source of these receptors: a boy younger than 18 in good health.

The gene calls are TRBV6-5 and TRBJ2-1, with a tentative D call TRBD2 (5 bases). The V gene lost 2 bases and the J gene lost 4 bases, with 12 bases spanning the gap. CDR1 is MNHEY, CDR2 SVGAGI, per germline. This CDR3 has 15 amino acids. Here the CDR3 DNA reads TGTGCCAGCAGTTACGAGGCTAGCTCATACAATGAGCAGTTCTTC. Translated, it gives CASSYEASSYNEQFF.

The chain couples TRBV10-3 to TRBJ2-1, with 7 bases fitting TRBD2. This CDR3 is built from 14 residues. V was pared by 7 bases and J by 4 bases, with 7 bases of the junction left unmatched. Per germline, CDR1 ENHRY and CDR2 SYGVKD. CDR3 nucleotide sequence: TGTGCCATCAAGGCTAGCGGATCTTACAATGAGCAGTTCTTC. Protein product: CAIKASGSYNEQFF.

This clonotype was seen more than once but under ten times. This sequence joins TRBV5-1 and TRBJ2-7, with 7 bases fitting TRBD1. The CDR3 consists of 15 residues. With V trimmed by 6 bases and J by 5 bases, 14 bases remained unmatched. CDR1 SGHRS and CDR2 YFSETQ come from the germline V gene. In nucleotides, the CDR3 is TGCGCCAGCACCTGGGGACAGACACCTGGGGACGAGCAGTACTTC. Protein: CASTWGQTPGDEQYF.

The chain is built from TRBV20-1 and TRBJ1-1; D not resolved. Germline V gene sequence: CDR1 DFQATT, CDR2 SNEGSKA (reference sequence). The CDR3 has 14 residues. V lost 2 bases to trimming and J lost 4 bases, with 14 bases between them. The CDR3 DNA follows: TGCAGTGCTAGAACTGTACGAGGGCGCACTGAAGCTTTCTTT. It yields the protein CSARTVRGRTEAFF.

The chain carries TRBV12-3 or TRBV12-4 and TRBJ1-1; D is unresolved. The CDR3 contains 15 residues. Trimming took 3 bases from V and 4 from J, leaving 15 bases between them. The chain's CDR3 is CASSFGQAATTEAFF. CDR3 sequence (DNA): TGTGCCAGCAGTTTCGGCCAGGCTGCGACCACTGAAGCTTTCTTT.

This clonotype has only a few counts. The chain couples TRBV5-1 to TRBJ2-1; D is uncertain. CDR1 is SGHRS, CDR2 YFSETQ, per germline. The CDR3 is 16 amino acids. With 3 bases removed from V and 0 bases from J, the gap between germline ends came to 13 bases. CDR3 nucleotides: TGCGCCAGCAGCTCATCCGGCTCGAGCTCCTACAATGAGCAGTTCTTC. Translation: CASSSSGSSSYNEQFF.

The chain joins TRBV7-2 to TRBJ2-1; TRBD2 matches at 11 bases. The V gene's germline CDR1 is SGHTA and CDR2 FQGNSA. CDR3 size: 19 residues. V lost 0 bases and J lost 1; bases outside the gene matches: 8. The CDR3 loop is CASSLAGTSGSLSYNEQFF. In nucleotides, the CDR3 is TGTGCCAGCAGCTTAGCGGGCACTAGCGGGAGTTTGTCCTACAATGAGCAGTTCTTC. The full variable domain, rest sourced from reference TRBV7-2 and TRBJ2-1, is GAGVSQSPSNKVTEKGKDVELRCDPISGHTALYWYRQSLGQGLEFLIYFQGNSAPDKSGLPSDRFSAERTGGSVSTLTIQRTQQEDSAVYLCASSLAGTSGSLSYNEQFFGPGTRLTVL.

This sequence joins TRBV7-2 and TRBJ2-5; 7 bases agree with TRBD1. Judging by the DNA end, TRBJ2-7 fits better; the J call may be wrong. Germline CDR1 SGHTA, CDR2 FQGNSA. The CDR3 contains 13 residues. DNA for the CDR3: TGTGCCAGCAGCGTCACAGGGGTCCACGAGCAGTACTTC. Amino acids: CASSVTGVHEQYF.

There are a few counts of this clonotype. The chain employs TRBV9 and TRBJ1-6; D perhaps matches TRBD1 (5 bases). Germline V CDR1 and CDR2: SGDLS, YYNGEE. The CDR3 is 15 residues long. V was cut by 3 bases and J by 7 bases, with 14 bases left in between. CDR3 sequence reads: CASSGGTLGNSPLHF. The CDR3 DNA sequence: TGTGCCAGCAGCGGCGGGACTCTAGGAAATTCACCCCTCCACTTT.

The rearrangement joins TRBV6-2 or TRBV6-3 to TRBJ2-2; D unresolved. Trimming removed 6 bases from V and 6 bases from J, with 17 bases in between. CDR3 length: 15 residues. Germline lookup yields CDR1 MNHEY and CDR2 SVGEGT. The CDR3 DNA follows: TGTGCCAGCAGATCGATCCTAGTCAATCCCGGGGAGCTGTTTTTT. Its translation: CASRSILVNPGELFF.

The V gene is TRBV4-1, the J gene TRBJ2-2; D might be TRBD1 (5 bases). From germline, CDR1 is MGHRA and CDR2 YSYEKL. Between the trimmed V and J ends, which lost 1 base and 6 bases, there was a span of 12 bases. The CDR3 runs 15 residues. DNA for the CDR3: TGCGCCAGCAGCCAAGTGGTAACAGGCCCCGGGGAGCTGTTTTTT. Its protein is CASSQVVTGPGELFF.

This clonotype was seen a few times. For the CDR3, the DNA is TGTGCCAGCAGCGCCCCTAGCGGGAGGGATCAACCAGATACGCAGTATTTT. Residues: CASSAPSGRDQPDTQYF. The V and J genes are TRBV7-9 and TRBJ2-3; 12 nucleotides agree with TRBD2. After removal of 5 bases from V and 4 bases from J, the junction contained 10 bases not matched to a gene. The germline gives CDR1 SEHNR, CDR2 FQNEAQ (reference sequence). This CDR3 is 17 amino acids long.

V and J are TRBV5-1 and TRBJ2-5; 8 bases agree with TRBD1. The J call could be wrong; TRBJ2-1 is a better fit for the DNA end. This CDR3 has 16 amino acids. The V gene's germline CDR1 is SGHRS and CDR2 YFSETQ. This CDR3 is CASSLGDRNYYNEQFF. The CDR3 bases are TGCGCCAGCAGCTTGGGGGACAGGAACTATTACAATGAGCAGTTCTTC.

This clonotype was counted between two and nine times. The V gene is TRBV28, the J gene TRBJ2-2, with 9 positions matching TRBD2. CDR1 is MDHEN, CDR2 SYDVKM, per germline. J gave up 0 bases and V 5 bases, and 7 bases lay outside the gene matches. This CDR3 contains 17 residues. The chain's CDR3 is CASSPPGLASNTGELFF. The CDR3, as DNA: TGTGCCAGCAGTCCCCCCGGACTAGCGTCGAACACCGGGGAGCTGTTTTTT.

The chain joins TRBV28 to TRBJ2-5, with TRBD2 matching 12 bases. TRBJ2-1 explains the end of the DNA better; the J call may be wrong. This CDR3 contains 21 residues. The germline V gene has CDR1 MDHEN and CDR2 SYDVKM. The CDR3 nucleotides are TGTGCCAGCAGTTTCTCCTTGTCCCACTGGGCTAGCGGGAGGGCCGTGAATGAGCAGTTCTTC. This translates into CASSFSLSHWASGRAVNEQFF.

The chain links TRBV27 to TRBJ1-2, with 9 bases fitting TRBD1. The V and J ends lost 5 bases and 2 bases, in that order; junction bases with no gene match: 6. The CDR3 has 15 amino acids. Germline values: CDR1 MNHEY, CDR2 SMNVEV (reference sequence). CDR3 sequence: CASSRLGQGNYGYTF. CDR3 bases: TGTGCCAGCAGTCGGCTCGGACAGGGGAACTATGGCTACACCTTC.

This chain joins TRBV7-9 and TRBJ2-5; D possibly corresponds to TRBD1 (6 bases). The J call could be wrong; TRBJ2-1 is a better fit for the DNA end. This CDR3 contains 14 residues. Per germline, CDR1 SEHNR and CDR2 FQNEAQ (reference sequence). CDR3 sequence: CASSSGVSANEQFF. CDR3 coding DNA: TGTGCCAGCAGCTCAGGGGTCTCAGCGAATGAGCAGTTCTTC.

The chain employs TRBV20-1 and TRBJ1-1, with D uncertain. Deletions cut 6 bases from V and 0 bases from J, with 8 bases between. There are 12 residues in the CDR3. Germline V CDR1 and CDR2: DFQATT, SNEGSKA (reference sequence). CDR3 sequence: CSAQEVNTEAFF. The DNA for the CDR3 is TGCAGTGCCCAGGAGGTGAACACTGAAGCTTTCTTT.

In its sample, this clonotype was seen many times. This chain uses TRBV2 with TRBJ2-3, with TRBD1 matching over 8 bases. Losses at the gene ends were 2 bases for V and 2 bases for J; bases not matched to a gene: 12. CDR3 length: 18 residues. The germline V gene encodes CDR1 SNHLY and CDR2 FYNNEI. CDR3: CASSEQGASLLSTDTQYF. The CDR3 DNA reads as TGTGCCAGCAGTGAACAGGGGGCGTCCCTCCTTTCCACAGATACGCAGTATTTT.

This clonotype was picked up a small number of times. The chain links TRBV7-2 to TRBJ1-1; 7 positions match TRBD1. Germline V lookup: CDR1 SGHTA, CDR2 FQGNSA. Germline trimming cut 1 base from V and 5 bases from J; bases unmatched to any gene: 4. The CDR3 is 14 residues long. CDR3 sequence: CASSLGGGRTEAFF. The DNA of the CDR3 is TGTGCCAGCAGCTTAGGAGGGGGCAGGACTGAAGCTTTCTTT.

In its sample, this clonotype was seen a few times. The chain joins TRBV4-3 to TRBJ2-7; 9 bases line up with TRBD2. After removal of 5 bases from V and 1 base from J, the junction contained 6 bases not matched to a gene. Germline V gene sequence: CDR1 LGHNA, CDR2 YSLEER. The CDR3 loop spans 15 amino acids. The CDR3 coding sequence is TGCGCCAGCAGCGCCCGGACTAGCGTTTCCTACGAGCAGTACTTC. Its translation: CASSARTSVSYEQYF.

This clonotype was picked up one time. This chain uses TRBV14 with TRBJ2-5, with D perhaps TRBD1 or TRBD2 (7 bases each). The CDR3 loop spans 14 amino acids. Trimming removed 0 bases at V and 11 bases at J, with 16 bases between. Germline V gene lookup returns CDR1 SGHDN and CDR2 FVKESK. As DNA, the CDR3 is TGTGCCAGCAGCCAAGATCAGGGGGGGCACAAGCAGTACTTC. Translated, it gives CASSQDQGGHKQYF.

This chain uses TRBV12-3 or TRBV12-4 with TRBJ2-5; 11 positions match TRBD2. J was trimmed by 4 bases and V by 6 bases; bases with no gene match: 4. The CDR3 covers 14 residues. The CDR3 sequence is CASRELAGGETQYF. Here the CDR3 DNA reads TGTGCCAGCAGGGAGCTAGCGGGAGGAGAGACCCAGTACTTC.

V usage is TRBV20-1 and J usage is TRBJ2-5; D call uncertain. This CDR3 has 13 residues. Germline-derived CDR1 and CDR2 are DFQATT and SNEGSKA (reference sequence). Trimming stripped 1 base from V and 2 bases from J, with 8 bases between. In nucleotides, the CDR3 is TGCAGTGCTAGAGGCTCGATTCAAGAGACCCAGTACTTC. This codes for CSARGSIQETQYF.